The 3 T cell receptor beta chains below come from one sample, sequenced in a study of blood T cells in healthy people across ages (dated by TCRdb to the mid-2010s). Libraries came from 5' RACE. Sequencing relied on an Illumina HiSeq 2500. A second PCR of roughly 6 to 11 cycles was run with a J-beta primer mix and a sample-barcoded 5' primer. The raw public reads went through TCRdb reprocessing: fastp at Q25, MiXCR clone calling, in-frame beta chains kept. Rows are combined by CDR3 protein, so each entry shows the most common genes and DNA. The sample profile shows about 970,000 distinct CDR3 sequences; 51% of them were found once. The ten biggest clones cover about 20% of the sample. The sample consisted of blood. These receptors were collected from a woman in her fifties or sixties in good health.

This clonotype turned up a few times. The V call is TRBV4-3, the J call TRBJ2-3; either TRBD1 or TRBD2 may fit D (5 bases each). The CDR3 sequence is 15 residues long. The V end was cut by 0 bases, the J end by 5 bases, with 12 bases between. The germline gives CDR1 LGHNA, CDR2 YSLEER. CDR3 sequence (DNA): TGCGCCAGCAGCCAAGACGGCAGGGCGGGAGATACGCAGTATTTT. Its protein product is CASSQDGRAGDTQYF.

This clonotype has only a few counts. The chain joins TRBV10-3 to TRBJ2-3, with a tentative D call TRBD1 (6 bases). Trimming removed 7 bases from V and 3 bases from J, with 14 bases in between. Per germline, CDR1 ENHRY and CDR2 SYGVKD. The CDR3 is 14 residues long. CDR3 sequence reads: CAIKKGTQTDTQYF. The DNA for the CDR3 is TGTGCCATCAAAAAGGGGACACAAACAGATACGCAGTATTTT.

This CDR3 reads CSVAQVHEQYF. In nucleotides, the CDR3 is TGCAGCGTTGCACAGGTCCACGAGCAGTACTTC. This sequence joins TRBV29-1 and TRBJ2-7, with a possible D match to TRBD1 (5 bases). Trimming took off 4 bases at V and 5 bases at J, with 9 bases between the two ends. This CDR3 region has 11 residues. Germline V gene data show CDR1 as SQVTM and CDR2 as ANQGSEA.